This T cell receptor (beta chain) was recovered during a study of CD8 T cells in Susac syndrome. After removal of 5 bases from V and 5 bases from J, the junction contained 12 bases not matched to a gene. The CDR3 is 16 amino acids. Germline values: CDR1 LNHDA, CDR2 SQIVND (reference sequence). Reverse transcription of about 0.45 to 1 ug RNA was performed with random hexamers. It was immunoSEQ multiplex PCR that amplified TCR beta CDR3 across 54 Vbeta and 13 Jbeta. MiXCR, run by TCRdb on the immunoSEQ multiplex PCR reads, gives a single entry per CDR3 protein. This table has roughly 86,000 distinct CDR3 sequences, 95% to 97% appearing once.

The chain uses TRBV19 and TRBJ2-1; TRBD1 matches 7 bases. The specimen was CD8+ T cells from PBMCs. The sequence came from a human donor with Susac syndrome. The CDR3 spells CASSPGQRMPNNEQFF. The DNA of the CDR3 is TGTGCCAGTAGTCCGGGACAGAGGATGCCGAACAATGAGCAGTTCTTC. The full variable domain, in which reference TRBV19 and TRBJ2-1 provide the parts outside the CDR3, is DGGITQSPKYLFRKEGQNVTLSCEQNLNHDAMYWYRQDPGQGLRLIYYSQIVNDFQKGDIAEGYSVSREKKESFPLTVTSAQKNPTAFYLCASSPGQRMPNNEQFFGPGTRLTVL.